Listed below are T cell receptor beta chains from one sample, sequenced in a study of cytomegalovirus exposure and HLA in healthy donors. Measured with immunoSEQ multiplex PCR; TCRdb has only the in-frame clones, and not every one. Of roughly 170,000 clones in the sample, 80% were seen once. What was sequenced was PBMCs. The receptors stem from a man aged 25-45 years in good health and CMV-seropositive. The CDR3 runs from the conserved cysteine through the conserved F or W. A D gene is named only where the DNA matches it firmly. Only some rows state a clone size, as once, few, many or a class for expanded clones.

J: TRBJ2-3
V: TRBV27
size: .
D: TRBD2
CDR3: CASSFLRERDTQYF
DNA: TGTGCCAGCAGTTTTCTGCGGGAGAGAGATACGCAGTATTTT

J: TRBJ2-3
V: TRBV27
size: .
D: .
CDR3: CASREWGAADTQYF
DNA: TGTGCCAGCAGAGAGTGGGGAGCTGCAGATACGCAGTATTTT

J: TRBJ2-7
V: TRBV21-1
size: .
D: .
CDR3: CASSKATGLWNLLGYEQYF
DNA: TGTGCCAGCAGCAAAGCCACAGGGTTGTGGAATCTCCTCGGCTACGAGCAGTACTTC

J: TRBJ1-2
V: TRBV10-2
size: once
D: .
CDR3: CASSPLESNYGYTF
DNA: TGCGCCAGCAGTCCTCTGGAGTCTAACTATGGCTACACCTTC

J: TRBJ1-2
V: TRBV5-4
size: .
D: .
CDR3: CASSLDFRGPYGYTF
DNA: TGTGCCAGCAGCTTGGATTTCAGGGGACCCTATGGCTACACCTTC

J: TRBJ2-2
V: TRBV25-1
size: few
D: TRBD1
CDR3: CASSGTGDTGELFF
DNA: TGTGCCAGCAGTGGGACAGGGGACACCGGGGAGCTGTTTTTT

J: TRBJ1-2
V: TRBV5-1
size: .
D: .
CDR3: CASGAPGEGYTF
DNA: TGCGCCAGCGGTGCGCCAGGGGAGGGCTACACCTTC

J: TRBJ2-7
V: TRBV15
size: .
D: .
CDR3: CATRGSSSYEQYF
DNA: TGTGCCACGCGGGGTTCTAGCTCCTACGAGCAGTACTTC

J: TRBJ1-1
V: TRBV13
size: few
D: .
CDR3: CAASTDGGGTEAFF
DNA: TGTGCCGCTTCGACTGACGGAGGCGGCACTGAAGCTTTCTTT

J: TRBJ2-7
V: TRBV5-1
size: .
D: .
CDR3: CASSMADWSSYEQYF
DNA: TGCGCCAGCAGTATGGCGGACTGGAGCTCCTACGAGCAGTACTTC

J: TRBJ2-5
V: TRBV19
size: .
D: .
CDR3: CASSADSPAGGGETQYF
DNA: TGTGCCAGTAGTGCCGATAGCCCAGCGGGCGGCGGGGAGACCCAGTACTTC

J: TRBJ2-3
V: TRBV11-2
size: .
D: TRBD2
CDR3: CASSPLLAGGRGSPDTQYF
DNA: TGTGCCAGCAGCCCCCTCCTAGCGGGGGGGCGCGGGTCGCCAGATACGCAGTATTTT

J: TRBJ2-7
V: TRBV5-1
size: .
D: .
CDR3: CASSLSAGQTYEQYF
DNA: TGCGCCAGCAGCCTATCGGCAGGTCAAACCTACGAGCAGTACTTC

J: TRBJ1-4
V: TRBV28
size: few
D: .
CDR3: CASSLLRVNRVEKLFF
DNA: TGTGCCAGCAGTTTACTGCGCGTAAACAGGGTCGAAAAACTGTTTTTT

J: TRBJ2-1
V: TRBV5-1
size: .
D: .
CDR3: CASSFPSSYNEQFF
DNA: TGCGCCAGCAGCTTCCCTAGCTCCTACAATGAGCAGTTCTTC

J: TRBJ2-3
V: TRBV19
size: .
D: .
CDR3: CASSIRLATSTDTQYF
DNA: TGTGCCAGTAGTATACGGCTAGCGACCAGCACAGATACGCAGTATTTT

J: TRBJ2-7
V: TRBV6-1
size: .
D: TRBD1
CDR3: CASSVGQGDYEQYF
DNA: TGTGCCAGCAGTGTGGGACAGGGGGACTACGAGCAGTACTTC

J: TRBJ2-3
V: TRBV27
size: .
D: TRBD2
CDR3: CASSSPGLGTDTQYF
DNA: TGTGCCAGCAGCTCCCCGGGACTAGGGACAGATACGCAGTATTTT

J: TRBJ2-1
V: TRBV14
size: .
D: TRBD2
CDR3: CASSRGTKSSYNEQFF
DNA: TGTGCCAGCAGCCGGGGGACTAAGAGCTCCTACAATGAGCAGTTCTTC

J: TRBJ2-1
V: TRBV7-8
size: .
D: TRBD2
CDR3: CASSLWGLAGVGEQFF
DNA: TGTGCCAGCAGCTTATGGGGACTAGCGGGCGTAGGTGAGCAGTTCTTC

J: TRBJ1-5
V: TRBV7-9
size: once
D: .
CDR3: CASSRDPSNQPQHF
DNA: TGTGCCAGCAGCCGGGATCCTAGCAATCAGCCCCAGCATTTT

J: TRBJ2-1
V: TRBV12-5
size: .
D: TRBD1
CDR3: CASGPPGQGYNEQFF
DNA: TGTGCTAGTGGTCCGCCGGGACAGGGATACAATGAGCAGTTCTTC

J: TRBJ2-7
V: TRBV4-1
size: .
D: TRBD2
CDR3: CASSQRLAGGPGEQYF
DNA: TGCGCCAGCAGCCAAAGACTAGCGGGGGGGCCGGGGGAGCAGTACTTC

J: TRBJ2-5
V: TRBV19
size: .
D: TRBD2
CDR3: CASSYKVGGSYQETQYF
DNA: TGTGCCAGTAGTTATAAAGTCGGGGGGTCGTACCAAGAGACCCAGTACTTC

J: TRBJ2-5
V: TRBV5-1
size: .
D: TRBD2
CDR3: CASSLEAGEFWYF
DNA: TGCGCCAGCAGCTTGGAAGCGGGAGAGTTTTGGTACTTC

J: TRBJ2-1
V: TRBV5-1
size: once
D: TRBD2
CDR3: CASSFQAGGRNEQFF
DNA: TGCGCCAGCAGCTTTCAAGCGGGGGGGCGGAATGAGCAGTTCTTC

J: TRBJ2-1
V: TRBV7-6
size: few
D: TRBD2
CDR3: CASSLELAGGNEQFF
DNA: TGTGCCAGCAGCTTAGAACTAGCGGGGGGGAATGAGCAGTTCTTC